This TCR beta chain was recorded in a study of metastatic and nonmetastatic thyroid tumors. MiXCR was used by TCRdb to re-call the PCR reads. The repertoire holds around 42,000 clones, with more than 9.5% as singletons. This clone is a singleton in its sample. Thyroid surgery had not been preceded by any treatment in any patient. This CDR3 is built from 12 residues. Trimming cost V 4 bases and J 1 base, with 5 bases left between them. Germline V gene data show CDR1 as GTSNPN and CDR2 as SVGIG (reference sequence). Material for sequencing was blood. The sequence was collected from a female donor with papillary thyroid cancer or a benign thyroid nodule (not recorded which). Some clones in this sample may be carry-over from other donors' samples. This chain joins TRBV30 and TRBJ1-3; D not resolved. The CDR3: CAWKKSGNTIYF. The CDR3 DNA sequence: TGTGCCTGGAAGAAGTCTGGAAACACCATATATTTT.